This T cell receptor beta chain was sequenced in a study of blood T cell repertoires in COVID-19. Study summary: Whether acute or convalescent, the COVID-19 samples came from the United States, Italy and Spain. T cells, B-cell-depleted T cells, or PBMCs provided the cDNA or gDNA that served as material.

The assay was immunoSEQ multiplex PCR, and TCRdb's table has in-frame clones only and misses some. The sample records 200,000 to 250,000 clones, around four fifths being singletons. Germline V gene lookup returns CDR1 SGDLS and CDR2 YYNGEE. V lost 5 bases, J lost 3 bases, and 7 bases stayed unmatched. This CDR3 has 14 residues. Sample: peripheral blood. The clonotype comes from a woman between 50 and 59 years old with active or convalescent COVID-19. The V call is TRBV9, the J call TRBJ2-5, with 7 bases lining up with TRBD1. The CDR3 coding sequence is TGTGCCAGCAGTACGACAGGGACGAAAGAGACCCAGTACTTC. Translated: CASSTTGTKETQYF.